A single T cell receptor (beta chain) is shown here with its context. Its antigen is unidentified. The entry originates in a study of Ad26.COV2.S vaccination and SARS-CoV-2 variants. At the level of the study: Donor participated within the Ad26.COV2.S arm of the COV1001 trial. Intramuscular Ad26.COV2.S at 5x10^10 or 1x10^11 viral particles. Study-wide points: Possibly, TCR breadth and depth analyses underestimated total T cell responses. Reports say spike-specific CD8+ and CD4+ T cell responses covered substantial breadth after vaccination.

With V trimmed by 5 bases and J by 4 bases, 7 bases remained unmatched. The length of the CDR3 is 14 residues. Germline CDR1 reads LNHDA; CDR2 reads SQIVND (reference sequence). Libraries were prepared by immunoSEQ multiplex PCR; TCRdb keeps only in-frame clonotypes and omits some of them. The sample lists 300,000 to 350,000 clones, about 90% occurring once. Treatment given: some 19 received Ad26.COV2.S at low or high dose, single or two shots; roughly 5 received placebo; per-sample allocation not given. Each sample was drawn 63 days after the first injection (of vaccine or placebo). Sequencing used peripheral blood, obtained in a trial of Ad26.COV2.S vaccine versus placebo. The chain joins TRBV19 to TRBJ1-2; 7 positions match TRBD1. The TCR was taken from a person between 18 and 65 years old who received the Ad26.COV2.S COVID-19 vaccine or a placebo. CDR3: CASSSTGLAYGYTF. Here the CDR3 DNA reads TGTGCCAGTAGTTCGACAGGGCTGGCCTATGGCTACACCTTC.